This T cell receptor (beta chain) is from a study of control samples from healthy donors and cancer patients. Some clones are missing from TCRdb's copy, which holds only in-frame ones; the method was immunoSEQ multiplex PCR. The table lists 80,000 or so clones, approximately 92% of them singletons. Trimming removed 4 bases from V and 8 bases from J, with 18 bases in between. The CDR3 runs to 14 residues. Germline values: CDR1 SGDLS, CDR2 YYNGEE. This clonotype was sampled from a woman aged 55-70 years in good health. The material sequenced was blood. The rearrangement links TRBV9 to TRBJ1-2, with D perhaps TRBD1 (6 bases). In DNA form, the CDR3 reads TGTGCCAGCAGCTTAATCGGGGGGCCGGAGGGCTACACCTTC. Residues: CASSLIGGPEGYTF.